The 8 T cell receptor beta chains presented below share a single source sample, sequenced in a study of T cell responses to AZD1222 COVID-19 vaccine. TCRdb's copy holds only in-frame clones and misses some; the assay was immunoSEQ multiplex PCR. There are 90,000 to 95,000 clones in the sample; about 89% occur only once, and 7.5% lies in the top ten. The material was peripheral blood, obtained on day 0 of AZD1222 vaccination. Source of these receptors: an adult in good health.

J is TRBJ1-5 and V is TRBV5-8, with 8 bases that match TRBD1. This CDR3 is 17 amino acids long. V gave up 4 bases and J gave up 1 base; unmatched junction bases: 10. Per the germline V gene, CDR1 is SGHTS and CDR2 is YDEGEE. This CDR3 reads CASSPGTGRISNQPQHF. CDR3 DNA: TGTGCCAGCAGCCCGGGGACAGGAAGGATAAGCAATCAGCCCCAGCATTTT.

The chain carries TRBV7-9 and TRBJ2-1, with 10 bases matching TRBD2. The V and J ends lost 5 bases and 0 bases, in that order; junction bases with no gene match: 4. The CDR3 sequence is 16 residues long. Germline CDR1 SEHNR, CDR2 FQNEAQ (reference sequence). The CDR3 DNA reads as TGTGCCAGCAGCGCAAGACTAGCGGGCTCCTACAATGAGCAGTTCTTC. It is translated as CASSARLAGSYNEQFF.

The chain combines TRBV6-5 with TRBJ1-6; TRBD1 matches 7 bases. Per the germline V gene, CDR1 is MNHEY and CDR2 is SVGAGI. The CDR3 runs 16 residues. With V trimmed by 0 bases and J by 4 bases, 3 bases remained unmatched. CDR3 residues: CASSYSGGFYNSPLHF. The DNA for the CDR3 is TGTGCCAGCAGTTACTCAGGGGGCTTTTATAATTCACCCCTCCACTTT.

CDR3 region: CASSLQERGPQHF. The CDR3 nucleotides read TGTGCCAGCTCACTACAGGAGAGGGGGCCCCAGCATTTT. This sequence joins TRBV27 and TRBJ1-5; D perhaps matches TRBD1 (5 bases). The CDR3 runs 13 residues. V dropped 8 bases and J dropped 9 bases, with 17 bases sitting between them. Germline V gene data show CDR1 as MNHEY and CDR2 as SMNVEV (reference sequence).

The chain is built from TRBV29-1 and TRBJ2-1; 8 nucleotides line up with TRBD2. With V trimmed by 0 bases and J by 11 bases, 9 bases remained unmatched. The CDR3 loop spans 14 amino acids. CDR1 SQVTM and CDR2 ANQGSEA come from the germline V gene. In DNA form, the CDR3 reads TGCAGCGTTGAAGAATCGGGGGGGCAAGGACAGCAGTTCTTC. Translation gives CSVEESGGQGQQFF.

The chain couples TRBV5-1 to TRBJ2-3, with a tentative D call TRBD1 (5 bases). V gave up 0 bases and J gave up 2 bases, with 7 bases separating them. The CDR3 sequence is 14 residues long. The germline CDR1 and CDR2 sequences are SGHRS and YFSETQ. CDR3 bases: TGCGCCAGCAGCTTGGAGGGGTACACAGATACGCAGTATTTT. It codes for CASSLEGYTDTQYF. Supplemented by reference TRBV5-1 and TRBJ2-3, the full variable domain reads KAGVTQTPRYLIKTRGQQVTLSCSPISGHRSVSWYQQTPGQGLQFLFEYFSETQRNKGNFPGRFSGRQFSNSRSEMNVSTLELGDSALYLCASSLEGYTDTQYFGPGTRLTVL.

This chain joins TRBV5-4 and TRBJ2-7; possibly TRBD1 for D (5 bases). Germline V gene data show CDR1 as SGHNT and CDR2 as YYREEE (reference sequence). V lost 4 bases to trimming and J lost 3 bases, with 8 bases between them. CDR3 size: 12 residues. The CDR3 here is CASSPDNYEQYF. Written as DNA, the CDR3 is TGTGCCAGCAGCCCGGACAACTACGAGCAGTACTTC. Looking up the rest from reference TRBV5-4 and TRBJ2-7 gives the full variable domain: ETGVTQSPTHLIKTRGQQVTLRCSSQSGHNTVSWYQQALGQGPQFIFQYYREEENGRGNFPPRFSGLQFPNYSSELNVNALELDDSALYLCASSPDNYEQYFGPGTRLTVT.

This clone was picked up one time. The gene calls are TRBV2 and TRBJ2-5; 16 positions match TRBD2. Germline V gene sequence: CDR1 SNHLY, CDR2 FYNNEI. With V trimmed by 8 bases and J by 4 bases, 13 bases remained unmatched. This CDR3 region has 18 residues. CDR3 sequence (DNA): TGTGCCAGCCAGGAAGGTGGGACTAGCGGGAGGGCGGGAGAGACCCAGTACTTC. It encodes CASQEGGTSGRAGETQYF.